The entry that follows covers one T cell receptor (beta chain) sequence. The data belong to a study of blood T cell repertoires in COVID-19. TCRdb's copy holds only in-frame clones and misses some; the assay was immunoSEQ multiplex PCR. Among fewer than 110,000 clones listed, 85% to 95% were seen once. The CDR3 consists of 17 residues. Per the germline V gene, CDR1 is MDHEN and CDR2 is SYDVKM. Between the trimmed V and J ends, which lost 6 bases and 0 bases, there was a span of 15 bases. The sample was peripheral blood. The chain links TRBV28 to TRBJ2-6, with D possibly TRBD2 on 5 matching bases. The receptor was derived from a man in his fifties with active COVID-19. The CDR3 bases are TGTGCCAGCAGCGGAGGCGGGTTGGGCTCTGGGGCCAACGTCCTGACTTTC. Residues: CASSGGGLGSGANVLTF.